This T cell receptor beta chain comes out of a study of CD8 T cells in ankylosing spondylitis. TCRdb processed the 5' RACE reads anew with MiXCR; each CDR3 protein has one entry. The sample includes about 39,000 distinct CDR3 sequences, 9% to 12% seen only once; the top ten take roughly 15%. This clonotype showed up many times. Sequencing was done on a sample of blood, either unsorted or a sorted T cell fraction (not recorded which). The clonotype comes from a male donor with ankylosing spondylitis or in good health (not recorded which).

In DNA form, the CDR3 reads TGCGCCAGCAGCCAACGAGACAGGGGCAACAGTGAGCAGTTCTTC. This gives the protein CASSQRDRGNSEQFF. V and J are TRBV4-3 and TRBJ2-1; 8 positions match TRBD1. This CDR3 spans 15 amino acids. V lost 2 bases to trimming and J lost 9 bases; unmatched junction nucleotides: 9. Germline assignment: CDR1 LGHNA and CDR2 YSLEER.